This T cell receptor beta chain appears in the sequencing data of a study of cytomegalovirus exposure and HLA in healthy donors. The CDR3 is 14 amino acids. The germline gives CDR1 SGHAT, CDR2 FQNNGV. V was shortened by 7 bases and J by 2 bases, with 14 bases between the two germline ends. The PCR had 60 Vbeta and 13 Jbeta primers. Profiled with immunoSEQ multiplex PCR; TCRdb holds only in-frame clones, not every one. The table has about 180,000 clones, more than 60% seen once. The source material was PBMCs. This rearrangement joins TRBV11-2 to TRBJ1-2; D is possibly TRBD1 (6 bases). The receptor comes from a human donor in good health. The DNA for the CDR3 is TGTGCCAGCACCCAACGAGGGGGAAACTATGGCTACACCTTC. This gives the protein CASTQRGGNYGYTF.